This T cell receptor beta chain was captured in a study of T cells after yellow fever vaccination. For the study at large: Preparation used SMART-Seq v4 Ultra Low Input for the low-cell-number fractions.

Germline-derived CDR1 and CDR2 are SGHDN and FVKESK. Trimming removed 3 bases at V and 4 bases at J, with 12 bases between. CDR3 size: 14 residues. Overall study results and limits: Peak timing came faster in the weaker secondary response, day 5 versus 15. Sorted repertoires could include abundant contaminating clonotypes from bulk cells. Reappearance after the booster was observed for most primary-vaccination clones (more than 95% CD4, about 85% CD8).

This clonotype was detected a few times. Its antigen is not identified. Each CDR3 protein gets one entry after TCRdb re-called the 5' RACE reads with MiXCR. The sample lists some 600,000 distinct CDR3 sequences, around 12% seen once, with around 14% in the top ten. Material: PBMCs, obtained on the day of the yellow fever booster vaccination. This TCR came from a man under 40 who received the YFV17D yellow fever vaccine. V gene TRBV14 combines with J gene TRBJ2-5; no clear D gene. The CDR3 loop is CASSHLRWGETQYF. The CDR3 DNA follows: TGTGCCAGCAGCCATTTGAGATGGGGAGAGACCCAGTACTTC.